These T cell receptor beta chains were read from a single sample in a study of T cells in Graves' hyperthyroidism and ophthalmopathy. TCRdb called the multiplex PCR reads again in MiXCR, with one record for every CDR3 protein. Here the sample spans fewer than 700,000 distinct CDR3 sequences, about a sixth being singletons. Sequenced input: blood. The source is a woman in her twenties or thirties with Graves' hyperthyroidism. The CDR3 runs from the conserved cysteine through the conserved F or W. D genes are given only for firm matches. Size is omitted from some rows. Given values are once, few, many or a class for expanded clones.

TRBV4-1,NA,TRBJ1-2,NA,CASSFAGGDGYTF,TGCGCCAGCAGCTTCGCCGGGGGGGATGGCTACACCTTC
TRBV27,TRBD1,TRBJ1-5,NA,CASRSGTGDSGPQHF,TGTGCCAGCAGATCCGGGACAGGGGATAGCGGGCCCCAGCATTTT
TRBV20-1,NA,TRBJ1-4,NA,CSASLPGADNEKLFF,TGCAGTGCCTCTTTGCCGGGTGCCGATAATGAAAAACTGTTTTTT
TRBV7-2,NA,TRBJ1-5,NA,CASSQGQFQPQHF,TGTGCCAGCAGCCAAGGACAGTTCCAGCCCCAGCATTTT
TRBV20-1,NA,TRBJ2-2,many,CSARATGKRNTGELFF,TGCAGTGCTAGAGCAACAGGGAAAAGGAACACCGGGGAGCTGTTTTTT
TRBV7-3,NA,TRBJ2-1,many,CASSTDGSSYNEQFF,TGTGCCAGCAGCACGGACGGGAGCTCCTACAATGAGCAGTTCTTC
TRBV6-4,TRBD2,TRBJ2-1,NA,CASSDGTRGGNEQFF,TGTGCCAGCAGTGATGGGACTAGGGGAGGCAATGAGCAGTTCTTC
TRBV2,NA,TRBJ2-6,NA,CASSDPGADVRGANVLTF,TGTGCCAGCAGTGATCCGGGAGCCGACGTTCGGGGGGCCAACGTCCTGACTTTC
TRBV29-1,NA,TRBJ2-1,many,CSPQNYLNEQFF,TGCAGCCCACAGAACTACCTCAATGAGCAGTTCTTC
TRBV7-8,NA,TRBJ2-2,NA,CASSRGRGTGELFF,TGTGCCAGCAGCAGAGGCAGGGGCACCGGGGAGCTGTTTTTT
TRBV27,TRBD1,TRBJ2-7,NA,CASNPTGGNHEQYF,TGTGCCAGCAATCCGACAGGGGGTAACCACGAGCAGTACTTC
TRBV6-1,NA,TRBJ2-5,NA,CASSRPGSETQYF,TGTGCCAGCAGCCGACCGGGATCAGAGACCCAGTACTTC
TRBV9,NA,TRBJ2-1,few,CASSGQGLYNEQFF,TGTGCCAGCAGCGGCCAGGGACTTTACAATGAGCAGTTCTTC
TRBV5-1,TRBD1,TRBJ1-5,NA,CASSSGTVGQPQHF,TGCGCCAGCAGCTCGGGGACAGTTGGGCAGCCCCAGCATTTT
TRBV5-1,TRBD2,TRBJ2-1,NA,CASSPGLAGGRNNEQFF,TGCGCCAGCAGCCCGGGACTAGCGGGAGGTAGAAACAATGAGCAGTTCTTC
TRBV25-1,NA,TRBJ2-6,NA,CASSEGTNVLTF,TGTGCCAGCAGTGAAGGGACCAACGTCCTGACTTTC
TRBV20-1,TRBD1,TRBJ2-3,many,CSAIPGQSITDTQYF,TGCAGTGCGATACCGGGACAGAGCATCACAGATACGCAGTATTTT